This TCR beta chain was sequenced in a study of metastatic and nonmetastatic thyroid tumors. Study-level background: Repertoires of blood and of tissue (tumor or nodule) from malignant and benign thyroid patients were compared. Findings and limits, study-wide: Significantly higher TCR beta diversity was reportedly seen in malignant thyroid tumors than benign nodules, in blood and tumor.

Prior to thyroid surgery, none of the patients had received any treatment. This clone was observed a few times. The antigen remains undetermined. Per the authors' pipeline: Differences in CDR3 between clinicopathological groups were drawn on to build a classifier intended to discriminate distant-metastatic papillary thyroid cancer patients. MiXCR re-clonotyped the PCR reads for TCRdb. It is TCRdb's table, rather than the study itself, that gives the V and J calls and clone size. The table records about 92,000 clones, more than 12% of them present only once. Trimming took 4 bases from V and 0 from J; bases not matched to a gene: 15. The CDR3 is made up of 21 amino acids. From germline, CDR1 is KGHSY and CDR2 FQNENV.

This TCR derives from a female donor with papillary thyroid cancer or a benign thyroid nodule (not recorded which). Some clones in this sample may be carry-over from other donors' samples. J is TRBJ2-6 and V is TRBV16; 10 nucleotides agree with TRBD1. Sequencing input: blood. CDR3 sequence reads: CASSPERVMGQGISGANVLTF. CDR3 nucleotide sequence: TGTGCCAGCAGCCCCGAAAGGGTAATGGGACAGGGGATCTCTGGGGCCAACGTCCTGACTTTC.